The rows below give T cell receptor beta chains drawn from one sample of a study of shared clonotypes between healthy human individuals. Method: immunoSEQ multiplex PCR; TCRdb's copy keeps in-frame clones and lacks some. Of about 1,900,000 clones in the sample, about 94% were seen once. The sample taken for sequencing was naive CD8+ T cells sorted from blood. The origin of the receptors is a man younger than 35 in good health. Each CDR3 is given with its conserved first and last residue. Fields, in order: clone size, V gene, D gene, CDR3 length, J gene, CDR3 DNA, CDR3 protein. The D gene is left open where the match is weak. Clone size appears in some rows only: once, few, many, or a class for an expanded clone.

.,TRBV6-1,.,14,TRBJ1-1,TGTGCCAGCAGTAAGGGGGGTGAGAACACTGAAGCTTTCTTT,CASSKGGENTEAFF
once,TRBV6-1,.,13,TRBJ2-2,TGTGCCAGCAGTGCCTTCGGGGCCGGGGAGCTGTTTTTT,CASSAFGAGELFF
.,TRBV28,TRBD1,18,TRBJ2-3,TGTGCCAGCAGTTTCCCCGCAGGACGACAGGGCCGCACAGATACGCAGTATTTT,CASSFPAGRQGRTDTQYF
.,TRBV5-1,TRBD1,16,TRBJ2-1,TGCGCCAGCAGCCCCGCGACAGGGAGCTCCTACAATGAGCAGTTCTTC,CASSPATGSSYNEQFF
.,TRBV27,TRBD1,15,TRBJ2-7,TGTGCCAGCAGTTTAATTGGGACAGGGTCTTACGAGCAGTACTTC,CASSLIGTGSYEQYF
.,TRBV7-9,.,15,TRBJ2-7,TGTGCCAGCAGCTTAGCCCAAGGACAGAGATACGAGCAGTACTTC,CASSLAQGQRYEQYF
.,TRBV28,.,14,TRBJ1-1,TGTGCCAGCAGTTTATATGCGCTGAACACTGAAGCTTTCTTT,CASSLYALNTEAFF
.,TRBV27,TRBD2,18,TRBJ2-1,TGTGCCAGCAGTTTACTCCCGGGCGGGGGTGGTACCCGTAATGAGCAGTTCTTC,CASSLLPGGGGTRNEQFF
.,TRBV9,.,15,TRBJ1-2,TGTGCCAGCAGCGTAGGGGCGGGGCCGAACTATGGCTACACCTTC,CASSVGAGPNYGYTF
.,TRBV5-5,.,18,TRBJ1-1,TGTGCCAGCAGCTTGGCCTCTGGCCACGGGCAAATGAACACTGAAGCTTTCTTT,CASSLASGHGQMNTEAFF
.,TRBV28,.,14,TRBJ2-7,TGTGCCAGCAGTTACGACTATAACTCCTACGAGCAGTACTTC,CASSYDYNSYEQYF
.,TRBV19,.,12,TRBJ1-2,TGTGCCAGTAGTACGCTTGGACAAGTTTACACCTTC,CASSTLGQVYTF
once,TRBV4-1,.,15,TRBJ1-4,TGCGCCAGCAGCCAAGATCGGGGACTTTATGAAAAACTGTTTTTT,CASSQDRGLYEKLFF
.,TRBV7-2,.,14,TRBJ1-3,TGTGCCAGCAGCTTAGCATACAGGGGAAACACCATATATTTT,CASSLAYRGNTIYF
once,TRBV9,TRBD1,16,TRBJ2-1,TGTGCCAGCAGCCCCCCCCAAGCCAGGGGGCCCAATGAGCAGTTCTTC,CASSPPQARGPNEQFF
.,TRBV6-1,.,13,TRBJ2-5,TGTGCCAGCAGGCAGGGGACGGCAGTAGAACAGTACTTC,CASRQGTAVEQYF
.,TRBV28,.,12,TRBJ2-7,TGTGCCAGCAGTGAGCAGCTTAACGAGCAGTACTTC,CASSEQLNEQYF
.,TRBV5-4,.,14,TRBJ2-5,TGTGCCAGCAGCTTGGAGTACGGGAAAGAGACCCAGTACTTC,CASSLEYGKETQYF
.,TRBV27,TRBD2,15,TRBJ2-5,TGTGCCAGCAGTGTTCTAGCGGGAGGGGGCGAGACCCAGTACTTC,CASSVLAGGGETQYF
.,TRBV27,TRBD1,11,TRBJ1-4,TGTGCCACAGGGGGGAATGAAAAACTGTTTTTT,CATGGNEKLFF
.,TRBV27,TRBD1,14,TRBJ1-4,TGTGCCAGCAGTGCAACCGGGACAGGGATAGAACTGTTTTTT,CASSATGTGIELFF
.,TRBV29-1,TRBD1,13,TRBJ1-2,TGCAGCGCACAGGGGGCGAGAGACTATGGCTACACCTTC,CSAQGARDYGYTF
.,TRBV10-2,TRBD1,15,TRBJ2-5,TGCGCCAGCAGTGACAACAGGGGATTACAAGAGACCCAGTACTTC,CASSDNRGLQETQYF
.,TRBV7-9,TRBD2,17,TRBJ2-3,TGTGCCAGCAGCTTAAGGGGACTAGTTCCCGGCACAGATACGCAGTATTTT,CASSLRGLVPGTDTQYF
.,TRBV12-1,.,13,TRBJ1-5,TGTGCCAGCAGCTTGGGTATCAATCAGCCCCAGCATTTT,CASSLGINQPQHF
once,TRBV7-9,.,12,TRBJ1-2,TGTGCCAGCAGCTTGGCAGGCTATGGCTACACCTTC,CASSLAGYGYTF
.,TRBV6-1,.,15,TRBJ2-1,TGTGCCAGCAGTGAAACCCAACTAGGGGCCGGCGAGCAGTTCTTC,CASSETQLGAGEQFF
.,TRBV27,TRBD2,15,TRBJ2-1,TGTGCCAGCAGTCCGCGACTAGCCTCATACAATGAGCAGTTCTTC,CASSPRLASYNEQFF
.,TRBV27,.,13,TRBJ2-7,TGTGCCAGCAGTTTTGACCGATTCTACGAGCAGTACTTC,CASSFDRFYEQYF
few,TRBV7-9,.,12,TRBJ1-1,TGTGCCAGCAGCTTGACGAACACTGAAGCTTTCTTT,CASSLTNTEAFF
.,TRBV10-3,.,16,TRBJ1-3,TGTGCCATCAGTGAGTCTTTGGCGTCCTCTGGAAACACCATATATTTT,CAISESLASSGNTIYF
.,TRBV11-2,.,13,TRBJ1-2,TGTGGGACCCAGGCCCTTCGGGGGTATGGCTACACCTTC,CGTQALRGYGYTF
once,TRBV13,.,17,TRBJ1-2,TGTGCCAGCAGCTTAGCCCTTTTTGAAGGGGATGAGAATGGCTACACCTTC,CASSLALFEGDENGYTF
.,TRBV27,TRBD1,16,TRBJ2-7,TGTGCCAGCAGTTTTCTGGCAGGGGGATTCGGTTACGAGCAGTACTTC,CASSFLAGGFGYEQYF
once,TRBV13,.,11,TRBJ2-1,TGTGCCAGCAGCTTAGAAGAGGAGCAGTTCTTC,CASSLEEEQFF
.,TRBV6-5,TRBD2,16,TRBJ2-1,TGTGCCAGCAGTTACTCGACCAGCGGGACCTACAATGAGCAGTTCTTC,CASSYSTSGTYNEQFF
.,TRBV5-1,.,13,TRBJ2-7,TGCGCCAGCAGCTTCCAACCATCTCCCGAGCAGTACTTC,CASSFQPSPEQYF
.,TRBV9,.,15,TRBJ2-6,TGTGCCAGCAGCCCCCGGTACTCTGGGGCCAACGTCCTGACTTTC,CASSPRYSGANVLTF
.,TRBV9,.,14,TRBJ2-1,TGTGCCAGCAGCGTAGAAGGCGGGGTTGATGAGCAGTTCTTC,CASSVEGGVDEQFF
.,TRBV29-1,.,11,TRBJ1-2,TGCAGCGCCCGGGACTTATATGGCTACACCTTC,CSARDLYGYTF
.,TRBV5-1,TRBD2,14,TRBJ2-1,TGCGCCATCCATCTAGCGGGATACTACAATGAGCAGTTCTTC,CAIHLAGYYNEQFF
.,TRBV27,.,16,TRBJ2-2,TGTGCCAGCAGTTTATGGGCAGGATCGGGCACCGGGGAGCTGTTTTTT,CASSLWAGSGTGELFF
.,TRBV5-1,.,13,TRBJ2-7,TGCGCCAGCAGCTTAACCCCCCCCTTCGAGCAGTACTTC,CASSLTPPFEQYF
.,TRBV6-1,.,16,TRBJ1-5,TGTGCCAGCAGTGAATTTGCACCCCGAATGGCTCAGCCCCAGCATTTT,CASSEFAPRMAQPQHF
few,TRBV2,.,10,TRBJ1-1,TGTGCCAGCACCCGCACTGAAGCTTTCTTT,CASTRTEAFF
.,TRBV6-1,.,18,TRBJ2-2,TGTGCCAGCAGTGGACACCGGGACACCTTCCACCTGACCCAAAAGCTGTTTTTT,CASSGHRDTFHLTQKLFF
few,TRBV5-4,TRBD2,17,TRBJ2-2,TGTGCCAGCAGCCTATCAGGGCTAGCGGGAACTACCGGGGAGCTGTTTTTT,CASSLSGLAGTTGELFF
.,TRBV27,.,12,TRBJ2-1,TGTGCCAGCAGCCTGGGGGGCAATGAGCAGTTCTTC,CASSLGGNEQFF
.,TRBV6-5,.,14,TRBJ1-1,TGTGCCAGCAGCGTATCGGGACACAACACTGAAGCTTTCTTT,CASSVSGHNTEAFF
once,TRBV27,.,12,TRBJ2-7,TGTGCCAGCAGTTTAACGGGGGCCGAGCAGTACTTC,CASSLTGAEQYF
.,TRBV13,.,12,TRBJ2-3,TGTGCCAGCAGCCACACCACAGATACGCAGTATTTT,CASSHTTDTQYF
.,TRBV21-1,.,20,TRBJ1-2,TGTGCCATCAGACTTACCCGAGTCCGGGACAGGGAGGCCTCTAACTATGGCTACACCTTC,CAIRLTRVRDREASNYGYTF